These 10 T cell receptor beta chains originate from one sample sequenced in a study of cytomegalovirus exposure and HLA in healthy donors. The primer mix had 60 Vbeta and 13 Jbeta primers. Here immunoSEQ multiplex PCR was the method, and the copy in TCRdb shows in-frame clones only, minus some. There are approximately 170,000 clones in the sample; about 85% occur only once, and roughly 4.5% lies in the top ten. The sample taken for sequencing was PBMCs. The receptor set was obtained from a woman between 50 and 59 years old in good health and CMV-seropositive.

This chain links TRBV4-3 with TRBJ1-3, with D tentatively TRBD1 (5 bases). The CDR3 contains 16 residues. Trimming left V 0 bases short and J 3 bases short, with 12 bases between. The germline V gene has CDR1 LGHNA and CDR2 YSLEER. CDR3: CASSQDSQGGGNTIYF. The CDR3 nucleotides are TGCGCCAGCAGCCAAGACTCGCAGGGCGGTGGAAACACCATATATTTT.

The chain recombines TRBV18 with TRBJ1-1, with D possibly matching TRBD1 (5 bases). V lost 3 bases to trimming and J lost 0 bases, with 20 bases between them. Looked up from germline, CDR1 is KGHSH and CDR2 is LQKENI. The CDR3 length is 18 residues. The chain's CDR3 is CASSPEIKQALMNTEAFF. CDR3 bases: TGTGCCAGCTCACCGGAAATCAAACAGGCCCTAATGAACACTGAAGCTTTCTTT.

This chain links TRBV2 with TRBJ2-7, with TRBD2 identical over 8 bases. This CDR3 is built from 15 residues. Unmatched junction bases numbered 7, after V lost 0 bases and J lost 6 bases. The V gene's germline CDR1 is SNHLY and CDR2 FYNNEI. The CDR3 is CASSEALAGKGEQYF. CDR3 nucleotide sequence: TGTGCCAGCAGTGAAGCGCTAGCGGGCAAGGGCGAGCAGTACTTC.

Concerning this clone: Other DNA sequences of this sample code for an identical CDR3. The chain combines TRBV7-2 with TRBJ1-2, with D hard to call. The CDR3 has 15 amino acids. The V end was cut by 1 base, the J end by 3 bases, with 12 bases between. Germline CDR1 reads SGHTA; CDR2 reads FQGNSA. The CDR3 here is CASSLERASHYGYTF. CDR3 nucleotides: TGTGCCAGCAGCTTAGAGAGGGCCTCTCACTATGGCTACACCTTC. The whole variable domain, filled in from reference TRBV7-2 and TRBJ1-2, reads GAGVSQSPSNKVTEKGKDVELRCDPISGHTALYWYRQSLGQGLEFLIYFQGNSAPDKSGLPSDRFSAERTGGSVSTLTIQRTQQEDSAVYLCASSLERASHYGYTFGSGTRLTVV.

This clone was seen once. The V and J genes are TRBV30 and TRBJ2-3, with 9 bases lining up with TRBD2. With V trimmed by 7 bases and J by 5 bases, 10 bases remained unmatched. CDR3 length: 14 residues. The germline CDR1 and CDR2 sequences are GTSNPN and SVGIG (reference sequence). CDR3 DNA: TGTGCCTCCGACGCAGCGGGGGGCCAAGATACGCAGTATTTT. Translated, it gives CASDAAGGQDTQYF.

J is TRBJ2-7 and V is TRBV29-1; D ambiguous. V was clipped by 5 bases and J by 2 bases, with 10 bases between them. The V gene's germline CDR1 is SQVTM and CDR2 ANQGSEA. The CDR3 has 12 residues. CDR3 amino acids: CSVSLSAYEQYF. The CDR3, as DNA: TGCAGCGTTAGCCTTTCTGCCTACGAGCAGTACTTC.

This clone has only a few counts. For the CDR3, the DNA is TGTGCCAGTAGTATCAACACGGACTTGAGCTCCTATAATTCACCCCTCCACTTT. It yields the protein CASSINTDLSSYNSPLHF. This chain joins TRBV19 and TRBJ1-6, with D hard to call. The V end lost 3 bases, the J end lost 0 bases, and 15 bases lay between the germline ends. This CDR3 comprises 18 residues. Germline V gives CDR1 LNHDA, CDR2 SQIVND (reference sequence).

This chain uses TRBV11-2 with TRBJ2-5; a weak D match, TRBD1 (6 bases). The ends were cut back, 5 bases at V and 4 bases at J, with 17 bases in the middle. CDR1 and CDR2 (germline): SGHAT, FQNNGV. The CDR3 runs to 15 residues. The CDR3 DNA reads TGTGCCAGCAGCGCAGGGACAACTCGGTCAGAGACCCAGTACTTC. It yields the protein CASSAGTTRSETQYF.

This clone has a handful of counts. The chain recombines TRBV5-1 with TRBJ2-7, with 13 bases fitting TRBD2. This CDR3 has 16 amino acids. In germline, CDR1 is SGHRS, CDR2 YFSETQ. Germline trimming cut 0 bases from V and 2 bases from J; bases unmatched to any gene: 2. The chain's CDR3 is CASSLGTSGGAYEQYF. In DNA form, the CDR3 reads TGCGCCAGCAGCTTGGGAACTAGCGGGGGGGCCTACGAGCAGTACTTC.

This clone has only a few counts. This chain uses TRBV4-3 with TRBJ1-1; D is unresolved. From germline, CDR1 is LGHNA and CDR2 YSLEER. V lost 0 bases to trimming and J lost 2 bases, with 4 bases between them. This CDR3 is built from 13 residues. Here the CDR3 reads CASSQELNTEAFF. The CDR3 DNA reads as TGCGCCAGCAGCCAAGAACTCAACACTGAAGCTTTCTTT.